These 28 T cell receptor beta chains were all obtained from the same sample, sequenced in a study of control samples from healthy donors and cancer patients. The table came from immunoSEQ multiplex PCR; TCRdb's copy has only in-frame clones and leaves some out. Among around 100,000 clones listed, roughly 87% were seen once. Sequencing was performed on blood. These receptors came from a woman between 45 and 60 years old in good health.

This chain joins TRBV29-1 and TRBJ1-4, with D uncertain. The CDR3 totals 12 residues. Germline V gives CDR1 SQVTM, CDR2 ANQGSEA. The CDR3 spells CTVRLLNEKLFF. The CDR3 DNA is TGCACCGTCCGACTTCTTAATGAAAAACTGTTTTTT.

The chain recombines TRBV3-1 (or the pseudogene TRBV3-2) with TRBJ1-1; D not certain. This CDR3 comprises 15 residues. Germline CDR1 LGHDT, CDR2 YNNKEL (reference sequence). V gave up 0 bases and J gave up 6 bases, with 14 bases separating them. The CDR3 DNA sequence: TGTGCCAGCAGCCAAGAGGCCCTAGGTTTCGCTGAAGCTTTCTTT. This translates into CASSQEALGFAEAFF.

The chain recombines TRBV6-6 with TRBJ1-1; D is uncertain. Trimming shortened V by 6 bases and J by 1 base, and 12 bases separated the two germline ends. This CDR3 is built from 14 residues. Germline V CDR1 and CDR2: MNHNY, SVGAGI (reference sequence). CDR3 nucleotides: TGTGCCAGCAGCCCGGAGTACCCGAACACTGAAGCTTTCTTT. As protein: CASSPEYPNTEAFF.

There are a few counts of this clone. The rearrangement joins TRBV7-9 to TRBJ1-5; 7 positions agree with TRBD1. V was pared by 3 bases and J by 4 bases, with 6 bases of the junction left unmatched. The length of the CDR3 is 15 residues. Looked up from germline, CDR1 is SEHNR and CDR2 is FQNEAQ (reference sequence). CDR3 in amino acids: CASSFSTGANQPQHF. The CDR3 region has the DNA TGTGCCAGCAGCTTCTCCACAGGGGCGAATCAGCCCCAGCATTTT.

This clone has a handful of counts. The V gene is TRBV5-1, the J gene TRBJ1-1, with 8 bases that match TRBD1. V shed 4 bases and J 4 bases; nucleotides not matched to a gene: 9. CDR1 is SGHRS and CDR2 is YFSETQ in the germline V gene. The CDR3 contains 15 residues. DNA of the CDR3: TGCGCCAGCAGCCAAGGACAGGGTGATCGCACTGAAGCTTTCTTT. Residues: CASSQGQGDRTEAFF. Full variable domain (outside the CDR3, taken from reference TRBV5-1 and TRBJ1-1): KAGVTQTPRYLIKTRGQQVTLSCSPISGHRSVSWYQQTPGQGLQFLFEYFSETQRNKGNFPGRFSGRQFSNSRSEMNVSTLELGDSALYLCASSQGQGDRTEAFFGQGTRLTVV.

This clone came up a few times. The V and J genes are TRBV19 and TRBJ2-2; D is unclear. The CDR3 is 15 residues long. Trimming left V 3 bases short and J 0 bases short, with 8 bases between. CDR1 LNHDA and CDR2 SQIVND come from the germline V gene (reference sequence). CDR3 in amino acids: CASSIYESNTGELFF. DNA of the CDR3: TGTGCCAGTAGTATTTATGAGTCGAACACCGGGGAGCTGTTTTTT.

The CDR3 DNA follows: TGCGCCAGCAGCCAAGAATCAGGGAGCATCTCTGGAAACACCATATATTTT. This translates into CASSQESGSISGNTIYF. This chain links TRBV4-3 with TRBJ1-3, with TRBD1 as a possible D gene (5 bases). The CDR3 consists of 17 residues. CDR1 and CDR2 (germline): LGHNA, YSLEER. V shed 0 bases and J shed 0 bases, with 12 bases lying between them.

V gene TRBV11-2 combines with J gene TRBJ2-3, with TRBD2 identical over 13 bases. CDR3 size: 17 residues. The germline V gene encodes CDR1 SGHAT and CDR2 FQNNGV. After removal of 5 bases from V and 6 bases from J, the junction contained 11 bases not matched to a gene. The CDR3 is CASSRPGLAGAHDTQYF. In DNA form, the CDR3 reads TGTGCCAGCAGCCGCCCCGGACTAGCGGGGGCCCACGATACGCAGTATTTT.

This rearrangement joins TRBV5-1 to TRBJ2-2; D is tentatively TRBD1 or TRBD2 (5 bases each). Germline-derived CDR1 and CDR2 are SGHRS and YFSETQ. Trimming shortened V by 2 bases and J by 6 bases, and 11 bases separated the two germline ends. The CDR3 loop spans 14 amino acids. This CDR3 is CASSLGAEAGELFF. The CDR3, as DNA: TGCGCCAGCAGCTTAGGGGCGGAGGCCGGGGAGCTGTTTTTT.

In this sample, this clone turned up once. This chain uses TRBV15 with TRBJ1-4; TRBD1 aligns across 9 bases. Germline assignment: CDR1 LNHNV and CDR2 YYDKDF (reference sequence). The CDR3 consists of 15 residues. V dropped 0 bases and J dropped 7; count of bases not matched to a gene: 3. CDR3 nucleotides: TGTGCCACCAGCAGAGACGGGACAGGGAGTGAAAAACTGTTTTTT. Translating it yields CATSRDGTGSEKLFF. Full variable domain (remainder filled in from reference TRBV15 and TRBJ1-4): DAMVIQNPRYQVTQFGKPVTLSCSQTLNHNVMYWYQQKSSQAPKLLFHYYDKDFNNEADTPDNFQSRRPNTSFCFLDIRSPGLGDTAMYLCATSRDGTGSEKLFFGSGTQLSVL.

The sample holds one count of this clone. The chain combines TRBV6-5 with TRBJ2-1; D unclear. The ends were cut back, 4 bases at V and 7 bases at J, with 11 bases in the middle. The CDR3 is 13 amino acids. Germline loops: CDR1 MNHEY, CDR2 SVGAGI. The CDR3 here is CASSFVSGNEQFF. CDR3 DNA sequence: TGTGCCAGCAGTTTCGTGTCCGGAAATGAGCAGTTCTTC.

This chain uses TRBV2 with TRBJ1-3; D remains ambiguous. V was cut by 5 bases and J by 4 bases, with 9 bases left in between. CDR1 SNHLY and CDR2 FYNNEI come from the germline V gene. This CDR3 comprises 13 residues. Here the CDR3 reads CASSSDRGNTIYF. The CDR3 region has the DNA TGTGCCAGCAGTTCGGACCGCGGAAACACCATATATTTT.

This sequence joins TRBV5-1 and TRBJ2-5; tentative D call: TRBD2 (6 bases). V was trimmed by 4 bases and J by 4 bases, leaving 14 bases between them. Germline CDR1 is SGHRS and CDR2 is YFSETQ. CDR3 size: 14 residues. The CDR3, as DNA: TGCGCCAGCAGCCGGTCCGGAGCGGGAGAGACCCAGTACTTC. Translated, it gives CASSRSGAGETQYF.

The V and J genes are TRBV21-1 and TRBJ2-1. TRBV21-1 is flagged as a pseudogene. CDR3 length: 15 residues. CDR3 region: CASRRRDVGLDEQFF. CDR3 DNA sequence: TGTGCCAGCAGAAGAAGGGATGTTGGTCTGGATGAGCAGTTCTTC.

The chain is built from TRBV7-3 and TRBJ2-5; the match to TRBD2 covers 9 bases. The germline CDR1 and CDR2 sequences are SGHTA and FQGTGA. CDR3 length: 17 residues. V lost 5 bases, J lost 5 bases, and 15 bases stayed unmatched. The CDR3 bases are TGTGCCAGCAGCCCTAGGCCTCCTCTAGCGGGGTGGGAGACCCAGTACTTC. It specifies CASSPRPPLAGWETQYF.

The rearrangement links TRBV10-3 to TRBJ2-2; D possibly corresponds to TRBD1 (5 bases). Between the trimmed V and J ends, which lost 2 bases and 8 bases, there was a span of 18 bases. The CDR3 has 16 residues. The germline V gene encodes CDR1 ENHRY and CDR2 SYGVKD. The CDR3 DNA is TGTGCCATCAGTGAGATCGACAGCCCCTTCCCTGGGGAGCTGTTTTTT. This sequence encodes CAISEIDSPFPGELFF.

The rearrangement links TRBV9 to TRBJ1-6; D is uncertain. Germline V CDR1 and CDR2: SGDLS, YYNGEE. The CDR3 is 13 amino acids. Trimming pared 0 bases from V and 7 bases from J, leaving 5 bases between. The CDR3 DNA sequence: TGTGCCAGCAGCGTAGATCGAAATTCACCCCTCCACTTT. It codes for CASSVDRNSPLHF.

This rearrangement joins TRBV29-1 to TRBJ2-7; D uncertain. V dropped 5 bases and J dropped 3 bases, with 8 bases sitting between them. The CDR3 consists of 11 residues. Per the germline V gene, CDR1 is SQVTM and CDR2 is ANQGSEA. The CDR3 bases are TGCAGCGTTCCCCTGTACTACGAGCAGTACGTC. Protein sequence: CSVPLYYEQYV.

As DNA, the CDR3 is TGTGCCAGCAGTTTATCGTACCAGGGAGGGTATGGCTACACCTTC. Amino acids: CASSLSYQGGYGYTF. The rearrangement uses TRBV27 and TRBJ1-2; a weak D match, TRBD1 (5 bases). The V end was cut by 0 bases, the J end by 5 bases, with 13 bases between. From germline, CDR1 is MNHEY and CDR2 SMNVEV (reference sequence). This CDR3 contains 15 residues.

The chain carries TRBV7-2 and TRBJ2-1; tentatively, D is TRBD2 (6 bases). Germline lookup yields CDR1 SGHTA and CDR2 FQGNSA. Trimming removed 1 base at V and 8 bases at J, with 6 bases between. The CDR3 sequence is 12 residues long. Written as DNA, the CDR3 is TGTGCCAGCAGCTTAGGGGGGGATGAGCAGTTCTTC. This gives the protein CASSLGGDEQFF.

V and J are TRBV6-5 and TRBJ1-5; D ambiguous. CDR3 length equals 13 residues. Per germline, CDR1 MNHEY and CDR2 SVGAGI. V lost 5 bases, J lost 1 base, and 6 bases lay in between. The CDR3 region has the DNA TGTGCCAGCAGTAGGGCCAGCAATCAGCCCCAGCATTTT. Translating gives CASSRASNQPQHF.

The rearrangement uses TRBV7-3 and TRBJ2-2; no reliable D call. Between the trimmed V and J ends, which lost 7 bases and 6 bases, there was a span of 6 bases. The CDR3 has 11 amino acids. Germline loops: CDR1 SGHTA, CDR2 FQGTGA. CDR3 coding DNA: TGTGCCAGCACCAATTCCGGGGAGCTGTTTTTT. This encodes CASTNSGELFF.

V usage is TRBV10-3 and J usage is TRBJ1-2; 10 nucleotides line up with TRBD1. Germline V lookup: CDR1 ENHRY, CDR2 SYGVKD. V dropped 5 bases and J dropped 4; count of bases not matched to a gene: 7. The CDR3 is 15 residues long. CDR3 sequence: CAISPGQGSAYGYTF. The CDR3, as DNA: TGTGCCATCAGTCCGGGACAGGGGTCGGCCTATGGCTACACCTTC.

The genes are TRBV7-2 and TRBJ2-1, with TRBD2 matching over 8 bases. The CDR3 is 13 amino acids. Trimming cost V 6 bases and J 7 bases; bases outside gene matches: 5. CDR1 and CDR2 (germline): SGHTA, FQGNSA. The CDR3 DNA sequence: TGTGCCAGCAGTAGCGGGACGAGGAATGAGCAGTTCTTC. Protein sequence: CASSSGTRNEQFF.

The gene calls are TRBV5-1 and TRBJ1-4; 7 nucleotides line up with TRBD1. The J segment lost 0 bases and the V segment lost 2 bases, leaving 1 base of the junction unmatched. The CDR3 spans 15 residues. Per germline, CDR1 SGHRS and CDR2 YFSETQ. This chain's CDR3 is CASSLTGATNEKLFF. The CDR3 DNA reads TGCGCCAGCAGCTTAACAGGGGCAACTAATGAAAAACTGTTTTTT.

The chain recombines TRBV30 with TRBJ2-5; D gene uncertain. The CDR3 loop spans 11 amino acids. V was pared by 5 bases and J by 2 bases, with 6 bases between. The germline gives CDR1 GTSNPN, CDR2 SVGIG (reference sequence). This CDR3 is CAWDKQETQYF. The CDR3 bases are TGTGCCTGGGACAAACAAGAGACCCAGTACTTC. The full variable domain, its missing parts supplied by reference TRBV30 and TRBJ2-5, is SQTIHQWPATLVQPVGSPLSLECTVEGTSNPNLYWYRQAAGRGLQLLFYSVGIGQISSEVPQNLSASRPQDRQFILSSKKLLLSDSGFYLCAWDKQETQYFGPGTRLLVL.

The CDR3 loop is CASSPGLSSYEQYV. CDR3 sequence (DNA): TGTGCCAGCTCACCAGGTCTTAGCTCCTACGAGCAGTACGTC. V usage is TRBV18 and J usage is TRBJ2-7, with unresolved D. The CDR3 runs to 14 residues. The V and J ends lost 2 bases and 0 bases respectively, with 8 bases between them. Looked up from germline, CDR1 is KGHSH and CDR2 is LQKENI.

This chain links TRBV19 with TRBJ1-1; D ambiguous. CDR3 length: 13 residues. The ends were cut back, 5 bases at V and 2 bases at J, with 9 bases in the middle. The germline CDR1 and CDR2 sequences are LNHDA and SQIVND (reference sequence). The CDR3 nucleotides read TGTGCCAGTAGTTGGGCCATAAACACTGAAGCTTTCTTT. Its protein product is CASSWAINTEAFF.